Included here is one T cell receptor (beta chain) sequence, with context. This sample is part of a study of blood T cell repertoires in COVID-19. In the study overall: Sites in the United States, Italy and Spain provided acute and convalescent COVID-19 samples. The cDNA or gDNA used as material had been derived from T cells, B-cell-depleted T cells, or PBMCs.

In the source study's methods: Amplification of reference gene primers provided the estimated nucleated cell counts. Assay used: immunoSEQ multiplex PCR; TCRdb lists only in-frame clones, some missing. D and trimming come from the DNA, and the V and J calls and clone size come from that table. The sample records roughly 250,000 clones, 86% being singletons. CDR1 and CDR2 (germline): SGHRS, YFSETQ. The J segment lost 5 bases and the V segment lost 7 bases, leaving 10 bases of the junction unmatched. This CDR3 is built from 14 residues. This TCR derives from a woman between 25 and 40 years old with COVID-19, enrolled during active disease. The source material was peripheral blood. V gene TRBV5-1 combines with J gene TRBJ2-7; 9 nucleotides agree with TRBD1. In nucleotides, the CDR3 is TGCGCCAGCCTCAGGGACAGGGCGTCCAACGAGCAGTACTTC. This translates into CASLRDRASNEQYF.